One T cell receptor (beta chain) is described in this entry. The limits of the CDR3 on the DNA are not certain, so only TCRdb's listed CDR3 is given. Then a second PCR, running about 6 to 12 cycles, was carried out with a sample-barcoded 5' primer and a J-beta primer mix. Via MiXCR, TCRdb re-called the 5' RACE reads, giving one row per CDR3 protein. The repertoire includes 1.5 million or so distinct CDR3 sequences, about 42% of them detected once, and more than 4% sits in the top ten. The sample is drawn from a study of blood T cells in healthy people across ages. Sequencing was done on a sample of blood. The sequence was collected from a woman aged 18 to 35 in good health.

The chain's CDR3 is CASSVGQGTYNSPFHF. The genes are TRBV2 and TRBJ1-6; the D segment call TRBD1 is taken from the table without a DNA check. The CDR3 length is 16 residues, termini included. Germline V lookup: CDR1 SNHLY, CDR2 FYNNEI.